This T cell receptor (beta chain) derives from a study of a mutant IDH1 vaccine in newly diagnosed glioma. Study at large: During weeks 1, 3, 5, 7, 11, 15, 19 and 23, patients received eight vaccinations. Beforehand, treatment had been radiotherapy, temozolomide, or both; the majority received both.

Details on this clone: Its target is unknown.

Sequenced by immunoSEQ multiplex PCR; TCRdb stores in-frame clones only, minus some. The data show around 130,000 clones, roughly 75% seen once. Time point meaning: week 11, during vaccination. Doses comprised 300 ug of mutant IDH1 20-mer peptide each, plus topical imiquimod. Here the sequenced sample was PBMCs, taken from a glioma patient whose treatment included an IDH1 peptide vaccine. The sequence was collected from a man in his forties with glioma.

This CDR3 reads CASSVLAETDGYTF. CDR3 nucleotides: TGTGCCAGCAGCGTATTGGCGGAGACGGATGGCTACACCTTC. The chain couples TRBV9 to TRBJ1-2; D remains unclear. Trimming removed 1 base from V and 6 bases from J, with 13 bases in between. Germline V gene sequence: CDR1 SGDLS, CDR2 YYNGEE. This CDR3 comprises 14 residues.